The 24 T cell receptor beta chains reported below all come from one sample, sequenced in a study of cytomegalovirus exposure and HLA in healthy donors. The PCR was carried out with 60 Vbeta primers and 13 Jbeta primers. Clones were read by immunoSEQ multiplex PCR, and TCRdb kept only the in-frame ones, dropping some. The ten top clones account for 7.5%, within a sample of about 74,000 clones. The sample taken for sequencing was PBMCs. These receptors were taken from a female donor in good health and CMV-seropositive.

This chain uses TRBV19 with TRBJ1-5; weak D call: TRBD1 (6 bases). The CDR3 spans 17 residues. V shed 7 bases and J shed 3 bases, with 22 bases lying between them. Germline-derived CDR1 and CDR2 are LNHDA and SQIVND (reference sequence). In nucleotides, the CDR3 is TGTGCCAGTACCCCCCAGGGAGGGGACATTCTCAATCAGCCCCAGCATTTT. This translates into CASTPQGGDILNQPQHF.

The V gene is TRBV5-8, the J gene TRBJ2-7, with 8 bases identical to TRBD1. Germline V CDR1 and CDR2: SGHTS, YDEGEE. The CDR3 has 14 amino acids. After removal of 3 bases from V and 3 bases from J, the junction contained 5 bases not matched to a gene. CDR3 region: CASSSGTGNYEQYF. CDR3 DNA: TGTGCCAGCAGCTCCGGGACAGGAAACTACGAGCAGTACTTC.

Regarding this clone: Other DNA variants within this sample encode the same CDR3. This chain uses TRBV6-5 with TRBJ2-1; possible D gene TRBD2, 5 bases. CDR1 and CDR2 (germline): MNHEY, SVGAGI. Trimming shortened V by 2 bases and J by 9 bases, and 5 bases separated the two germline ends. CDR3 size: 11 residues. CDR3 coding DNA: TGTGCCAGCAGTTACGGAGGTGAGCAGTTCTTC. It specifies CASSYGGEQFF.

The chain links TRBV7-8 to TRBJ1-5, with 9 bases that match TRBD1. CDR3 length: 13 amino acids. Germline V gene sequence: CDR1 SGHVS, CDR2 FQNEAQ. Unmatched junction bases numbered 3, after V lost 5 bases and J lost 7 bases. The CDR3 sequence is CASSGQGNQPQHF. CDR3 in DNA: TGTGCCAGCAGCGGACAGGGGAACCAGCCCCAGCATTTT.

This chain connects TRBV7-9 to TRBJ2-2; D is unresolved. The ends were cut back, 2 bases at V and 1 base at J, with 11 bases in the middle. The CDR3 runs 16 residues. Germline V gene lookup returns CDR1 SEHNR and CDR2 FQNEAQ (reference sequence). The CDR3 protein is CASSLIAGLNTGELFF. The CDR3 region has the DNA TGTGCCAGCAGCTTAATTGCCGGTCTGAACACCGGGGAGCTGTTTTTT.

The chain carries TRBV11-2 and TRBJ1-6; a possible D gene is TRBD1 (5 bases). Trimming removed 1 base from V and 11 bases from J, with 9 bases in between. The length of the CDR3 is 13 residues. The germline gives CDR1 SGHAT, CDR2 FQNNGV. In DNA form, the CDR3 reads TGTGCCAGCAGCTTAGCAGGGAATACACCCCTCCACTTT. The encoded protein is CASSLAGNTPLHF.

V gene TRBV10-2 combines with J gene TRBJ1-2, with 9 bases that match TRBD1. V trimming: 2 bases; J trimming: 8 bases; junction bases outside the gene matches: 12. The CDR3 loop spans 16 amino acids. Germline values: CDR1 WSHSY, CDR2 SAAADI. The CDR3 sequence is CASSEAGTGPLRGYTF. The CDR3 DNA reads as TGCGCCAGCAGTGAGGCCGGGACAGGGCCTTTAAGAGGCTACACCTTC.

Judged by frequency, this clone is medium-sized. This chain connects TRBV11-1 to TRBJ2-1; the match to TRBD2 covers 8 bases. CDR3 length equals 15 residues. From germline, CDR1 is SGHAT and CDR2 FQDESV (reference sequence). Germline trimming cut 3 bases from V and 0 bases from J; bases unmatched to any gene: 1. The CDR3 here is CASSFSGASYNEQFF. In DNA form, the CDR3 reads TGTGCCAGCAGCTTTAGCGGGGCCTCCTACAATGAGCAGTTCTTC. Looking up the rest from reference TRBV11-1 and TRBJ2-1 gives the full variable domain: EAEVAQSPRYKITEKSQAVAFWCDPISGHATLYWYRQILGQGPELLVQFQDESVVDDSQLPKDRFSAERLKGVDSTLKIQPAELGDSAMYLCASSFSGASYNEQFFGPGTRLTVL.

This chain joins TRBV5-8 and TRBJ2-5; 11 bases align to TRBD2. V shed 0 bases, J shed 4 bases, and the junction held 14 bases outside the gene matches. The germline CDR1 and CDR2 sequences are SGHTS and YDEGEE. The CDR3 contains 19 residues. The CDR3 nucleotides are TGTGCCAGCAGCTTGGCGCGACTAGCGGGGCTCTTTGCGGGAGAGACCCAGTACTTC. This translates into CASSLARLAGLFAGETQYF.

V and J are TRBV10-3 and TRBJ2-5; a possible D gene is TRBD1 (6 bases). V lost 11 bases and J lost 4, with 17 bases in between. Germline V gene sequence: CDR1 ENHRY, CDR2 SYGVKD. The CDR3 consists of 13 residues. The CDR3 here is CAVGMGAGETQYF. Here the CDR3 DNA reads TGTGCCGTGGGTATGGGGGCGGGAGAGACCCAGTACTTC.

J is TRBJ2-6 and V is TRBV7-9; 8 bases map to TRBD1. The CDR3 is 15 residues long. J gave up 9 bases and V 4 bases, and 8 bases lay outside the gene matches. The V gene's germline CDR1 is SEHNR and CDR2 FQNEAQ (reference sequence). CDR3 amino acids: CASSSSLDRGNVLTF. The CDR3 DNA is TGTGCCAGCAGCTCCTCCCTCGACAGGGGCAACGTCCTGACTTTC.

The rearrangement links TRBV5-1 to TRBJ1-1, with D possibly TRBD1 on 6 matching bases. Trimming shortened V by 3 bases and J by 0 bases, and 6 bases separated the two germline ends. Per the germline V gene, CDR1 is SGHRS and CDR2 is YFSETQ. CDR3 length equals 13 residues. The CDR3 coding sequence is TGCGCCAGCAGCTCAGGGGTGAACACTGAAGCTTTCTTT. Protein sequence: CASSSGVNTEAFF.

The rearrangement uses TRBV28 and TRBJ2-7; D is unresolved. The CDR3 extends over 13 amino acids. Germline values: CDR1 MDHEN, CDR2 SYDVKM. The ends were cut back, 3 bases at V and 0 bases at J, with 6 bases in the middle. The CDR3 is CASSFGNSYEQYF. CDR3 nucleotides: TGTGCCAGCAGTTTTGGCAACTCCTACGAGCAGTACTTC. The full variable domain, completed using reference TRBV28 and TRBJ2-7, is DVKVTQSSRYLVKRTGEKVFLECVQDMDHENMFWYRQDPGLGLRLIYFSYDVKMKEKGDIPEGYSVSREKKERFSLILESASTNQTSMYLCASSFGNSYEQYFGPGTRLTVT.

The genes are TRBV18 and TRBJ1-2, with TRBD1 matching 8 bases. J was trimmed by 0 bases and V by 4 bases; bases with no gene match: 1. Germline CDR1 is KGHSH and CDR2 is LQKENI. This CDR3 has 14 amino acids. Written as DNA, the CDR3 is TGTGCCAGCTCACGACAGGGGACTAACTATGGCTACACCTTC. Its translation is CASSRQGTNYGYTF.

This chain connects TRBV4-3 to TRBJ2-2; 10 bases agree with TRBD2. This CDR3 has 18 amino acids. CDR1 and CDR2 from the germline V gene are LGHNA and YSLEER. With V trimmed by 0 bases and J by 5 bases, 9 bases remained unmatched. The CDR3, as DNA: TGCGCCAGCAGCCAAGATTCGGGACTAGCGAGGCGGACCGGGGAGCTGTTTTTT. Protein sequence: CASSQDSGLARRTGELFF.

This rearrangement joins TRBV7-3 to TRBJ2-3; D is possibly TRBD1 (6 bases). This CDR3 region has 15 residues. Per germline, CDR1 SGHTA and CDR2 FQGTGA. Trimming stripped 5 bases from V and 1 base from J, with 13 bases between. DNA of the CDR3: TGTGCCAGCAGCCCAACAGGGACCCGCACAGATACGCAGTATTTT. Its translation: CASSPTGTRTDTQYF. The full variable domain, in which reference TRBV7-3 and TRBJ2-3 provide the parts outside the CDR3, is GAGVSQTPSNKVTEKGKYVELRCDPISGHTALYWYRQSLGQGPEFLIYFQGTGAADDSGLPNDRFFAVRPEGSVSTLKIQRTERGDSAVYLCASSPTGTRTDTQYFGPGTRLTVL.

The chain recombines TRBV5-4 with TRBJ1-4; 10 bases are a match to TRBD1. Germline CDR1 reads SGHNT; CDR2 reads YYREEE (reference sequence). The CDR3 is made up of 18 amino acids. V lost 2 bases, J lost 6 bases, and 13 bases stayed unmatched. Here the CDR3 DNA reads TGTGCCAGCAGCTTCGGGACAGGGGCCCCTAGATTTGATGAAAAACTGTTTTTT. Amino acids: CASSFGTGAPRFDEKLFF.

Here the CDR3 reads CSVTDPGLGAYEQYF. Written as DNA, the CDR3 is TGCAGCGTCACCGACCCGGGACTAGGCGCCTACGAGCAGTACTTC. This chain connects TRBV29-1 to TRBJ2-7; TRBD2 matches at 8 bases. Trimming cost V 6 bases and J 2 bases; bases outside gene matches: 12. Germline V lookup: CDR1 SQVTM, CDR2 ANQGSEA. The CDR3 covers 15 residues.

The rearrangement links TRBV9 to TRBJ1-1; D unresolved. Germline V gene lookup returns CDR1 SGDLS and CDR2 YYNGEE. V was pared by 8 bases and J by 0 bases, with 8 bases between. The CDR3 is 12 residues long. CDR3 coding DNA: TGTGCCAGTACACCTTTGAACACTGAAGCTTTCTTT. Translating gives CASTPLNTEAFF.

The J gene is TRBJ2-2, the V gene TRBV30, with TRBD1 matching 10 bases. V was pared by 7 bases and J by 6 bases, with 5 bases of the junction left unmatched. The CDR3 runs 13 residues. Per the germline V gene, CDR1 is GTSNPN and CDR2 is SVGIG (reference sequence). CDR3 sequence reads: CASGTGVAGELFF. The CDR3, as DNA: TGTGCCTCCGGGACAGGGGTAGCCGGGGAGCTGTTTTTT.

The chain couples TRBV7-6 to TRBJ2-7; a possible D gene is TRBD2 (5 bases). CDR3 length: 13 residues. Germline V gene lookup returns CDR1 SGHVS and CDR2 FNYEAQ. Trimming removed 1 base at V and 4 bases at J, with 8 bases between. CDR3 sequence reads: CASSLGRTYEQYF. The DNA for the CDR3 is TGTGCCAGCAGCTTAGGGAGGACGTACGAGCAGTACTTC.

The V and J genes are TRBV6-1 and TRBJ2-7; the D gene is possibly TRBD2 (7 bases). The V end lost 8 bases, the J end lost 0 bases, and 14 bases lay between the germline ends. There are 14 residues in the CDR3. Germline values: CDR1 MNHNS, CDR2 SASEGT. The chain's CDR3 is CASESGGSSYEQYF. The CDR3, as DNA: TGTGCCAGCGAGTCGGGGGGCAGCTCCTACGAGCAGTACTTC.

The V gene is TRBV29-1, the J gene TRBJ2-3; 7 bases agree with TRBD1. This CDR3 region has 14 residues. V shed 8 bases and J 5 bases; nucleotides not matched to a gene: 13. CDR1 and CDR2 (germline): SQVTM, ANQGSEA. The CDR3 reads CSIQGMGAEDTQYF. The CDR3 DNA sequence: TGCAGCATACAGGGGATGGGCGCCGAAGATACGCAGTATTTT.

The chain couples TRBV11-3 to TRBJ2-1; TRBD2 matches 8 bases. Germline trimming cut 5 bases from V and 9 bases from J; bases unmatched to any gene: 9. This CDR3 comprises 14 residues. The germline CDR1 and CDR2 sequences are SGHNT and YENEEA. The CDR3 DNA sequence: TGTGCCAGCAGCGGGGCGGGAGGCCGCGTTGAGCAGTTCTTC. Protein: CASSGAGGRVEQFF.